This T cell receptor beta chain was sequenced during a study of response to subunit inactivated influenza vaccine. From the RT-PCR reads, TCRdb called clonotypes with MiXCR, one entry per CDR3 protein. This sample has 550,000 to 650,000 distinct CDR3 sequences, with approximately 12% found just once. This clonotype was recorded a few times. The antigen is not known. Trimming left V 4 bases short and J 3 bases short, with 13 bases between. Germline V lookup: CDR1 SNHLY, CDR2 FYNNEI. This CDR3 is built from 15 residues. Whole-study findings and limits: T cells newly recruited by each seasonal influenza vaccination are few, the authors suggested.

The clonotype was recovered from a man aged 45-65 years who received an inactivated influenza vaccine. The V gene is TRBV2, the J gene TRBJ1-5; no clear D gene. Source: PBMCs from blood, taken on the day of vaccination. The CDR3 DNA is TGTGCCAGCAGTGTGTCCTCCAACCCCAATCAGCCCCAGCATTTT. Amino acid sequence: CASSVSSNPNQPQHF.